The 14 T cell receptor beta chains listed next were all sequenced from one sample in a study of T cell responses to AZD1222 COVID-19 vaccine. Using immunoSEQ multiplex PCR, the repertoire was profiled, and TCRdb retains in-frame clones only, with some absent. This table holds more than 120,000 clones, about 92% found once. The starting material was peripheral blood, obtained on day 0 of AZD1222 vaccination. Every receptor here comes from an adult in good health.

The chain links TRBV29-1 to TRBJ2-7; 8 bases fit TRBD1. Germline V gene data show CDR1 as SQVTM and CDR2 as ANQGSEA. This CDR3 has 13 amino acids. V trimming: 0 bases; J trimming: 4 bases; junction bases outside the gene matches: 2. The CDR3 DNA reads TGCAGCGTTGAAGAACAGGGGGGATACGAGCAGTACTTC. Translating it yields CSVEEQGGYEQYF.

This chain joins TRBV7-2 and TRBJ1-5; D uncertain. This CDR3 is 12 amino acids long. Per the germline V gene, CDR1 is SGHTA and CDR2 is FQGNSA. Trimming left V 3 bases short and J 3 bases short, with 3 bases between. The CDR3 nucleotides read TGTGCCAGCAGCTTGAACAATCAGCCCCAGCATTTT. It codes for CASSLNNQPQHF.

This chain links TRBV13 with TRBJ2-3; D is uncertain. CDR1 and CDR2 from the germline V gene are PRHDT and FYEKMQ (reference sequence). The CDR3 runs to 14 residues. Trimming removed 6 bases from V and 5 bases from J, with 15 bases in between. CDR3 loop: CASSSGLLGDTQYF. DNA for the CDR3: TGTGCCAGCAGTTCCGGTCTCCTCGGAGATACGCAGTATTTT.

This clone was seen only once. The chain carries TRBV29-1 and TRBJ2-1, with 7 bases matching TRBD2. CDR1 and CDR2 (germline): SQVTM, ANQGSEA. The CDR3 covers 13 residues. After removal of 7 bases from V and 7 bases from J, the junction contained 10 bases not matched to a gene. The CDR3 DNA reads as TGCAGCGCTATGGGCGTAGCGGGTAATGAGCAGTTCTTC. Encoded protein: CSAMGVAGNEQFF.

The chain couples TRBV20-1 to TRBJ1-5; D gene unclear. The germline CDR1 and CDR2 sequences are DFQATT and SNEGSKA (reference sequence). The CDR3 spans 14 residues. With 3 bases removed from V and 0 bases from J, the gap between germline ends came to 9 bases. The CDR3 is CSASPWGSNQPQHF. Written as DNA, the CDR3 is TGCAGTGCTAGTCCTTGGGGTAGCAATCAGCCCCAGCATTTT.

The J gene is TRBJ1-6, the V gene TRBV19; 9 nucleotides match TRBD1. This CDR3 spans 15 amino acids. In germline, CDR1 is LNHDA, CDR2 SQIVND (reference sequence). The V gene end was trimmed by 4 bases and the J gene end by 10 bases; junction bases not matched to a gene: 8. CDR3 amino acids: CASSRETGGESPLHF. Here the CDR3 DNA reads TGTGCCAGTAGTAGAGAGACAGGGGGAGAATCACCCCTCCACTTT.

The chain couples TRBV7-3 to TRBJ2-2; TRBD1 is a possible D gene (5 bases). Trimming shortened V by 1 base and J by 6 bases, and 9 bases separated the two germline ends. The CDR3 length is 14 residues. Germline-derived CDR1 and CDR2 are SGHTA and FQGTGA. In nucleotides, the CDR3 is TGTGCCAGCAGCTTAATGTCAGGGCCCGGGGAGCTGTTTTTT. Translation: CASSLMSGPGELFF. The variable domain in full, with the rest retrieved from reference TRBV7-3 and TRBJ2-2, is GAGVSQTPSNKVTEKGKYVELRCDPISGHTALYWYRQSLGQGPEFLIYFQGTGAADDSGLPNDRFFAVRPEGSVSTLKIQRTERGDSAVYLCASSLMSGPGELFFGEGSRLTVL.

The genes are TRBV6-2 or TRBV6-3 and TRBJ2-5; 7 positions agree with TRBD2. This CDR3 has 13 amino acids. In germline, CDR1 is MNHEY, CDR2 SVGEGT. The J segment lost 6 bases and the V segment lost 5 bases, leaving 6 bases of the junction unmatched. Written as DNA, the CDR3 is TGTGCCAGCAGTGCCGCGGGGGTAAAGACCCAGTACTTC. This encodes CASSAAGVKTQYF.

The V and J genes are TRBV9 and TRBJ1-4; D is ambiguous. Trimming cost V 4 bases and J 0 bases, with 10 bases left between them. CDR1 SGDLS and CDR2 YYNGEE come from the germline V gene. The CDR3 covers 15 residues. The chain's CDR3 is CASSTHGATNEKLFF. The CDR3 DNA reads TGTGCCAGCAGCACCCACGGTGCAACTAATGAAAAACTGTTTTTT.

The genes are TRBV2 and TRBJ2-7; 8 bases map to TRBD1. The CDR3 runs to 16 residues. V dropped 7 bases and J dropped 3; count of bases not matched to a gene: 14. Germline CDR1 is SNHLY and CDR2 is FYNNEI. CDR3 residues: CASIPAPGGADYEQYF. Here the CDR3 DNA reads TGTGCCAGCATACCGGCCCCAGGGGGCGCAGACTACGAGCAGTACTTC. Full variable domain (outside the CDR3, taken from reference TRBV2 and TRBJ2-7): EPEVTQTPSHQVTQMGQEVILRCVPISNHLYFYWYRQILGQKVEFLVSFYNNEISEKSEIFDDQFSVERPDGSNFTLKIRSTKLEDSAMYFCASIPAPGGADYEQYFGPGTRLTVT.

For this clone: The junction differs from germline at one of its ends, possibly a read error. The chain recombines TRBV6-6 with TRBJ2-2; 8 nucleotides match TRBD1. The CDR3 spans 14 residues. CDR1 and CDR2 (germline): MNHNY, SVGAGI (reference sequence). The CDR3 region is CASIYRGTTGELFF. The CDR3 coding sequence is TGTGCCAGCATTTACAGGGGGACCACCGGGGAGCTGTTTTTT.

The chain has TRBV28 and TRBJ1-2; the D is unclear. The germline V gene has CDR1 MDHEN and CDR2 SYDVKM. The CDR3 contains 13 residues. Trimming stripped 6 bases from V and 5 bases from J, with 13 bases between. The CDR3 DNA reads as TGTGCCAGCAGCTCCCCCCTAAGTTATGGCTACACCTTC. Amino acid sequence: CASSSPLSYGYTF.

The CDR3 loop is CASTGTGDEKLFF. The CDR3 DNA sequence: TGTGCCAGCACCGGGACAGGGGACGAAAAACTGTTTTTT. The chain uses TRBV2 and TRBJ1-4, with TRBD1 identical over 10 bases. The germline CDR1 and CDR2 sequences are SNHLY and FYNNEI. The J segment lost 8 bases and the V segment lost 7 bases, leaving 4 bases of the junction unmatched. CDR3 length equals 13 residues.

This clone was seen a few times. The CDR3, as DNA: TGTGCCAGCAGCCAAGTTTTGGGTACTGAAGCTTTCTTT. Protein: CASSQVLGTEAFF. This rearrangement joins TRBV14 to TRBJ1-1; no clear D gene. V was cut by 1 base and J by 5 bases, with 8 bases left in between. CDR1 and CDR2 (germline): SGHDN, FVKESK. The CDR3 runs to 13 residues.